In this sample, the clone carrying this T cell receptor (beta chain) turned up once. Its antigen is unknown. This sample stems from a study of cytomegalovirus exposure and HLA in healthy donors. Study details: The 120 validation repertoires matched the roughly 670 first-cohort repertoires in platform, a later analysis reported.

General study points: Rarity held for most TCR sequences, but there were some public TCRs that occurred in many donors. Researchers counted 164 TCR beta chains as cytomegalovirus-associated.

Assay used: immunoSEQ multiplex PCR; TCRdb lists only in-frame clones, some missing. Of a few hundred thousand clones in the sample, approximately 83% were seen once. The CDR3 is made up of 15 amino acids. V shed 5 bases, J shed 3 bases, and the junction held 7 bases outside the gene matches. Germline-derived CDR1 and CDR2 are SNHLY and FYNNEI. The chain employs TRBV2 and TRBJ1-5; 7 positions match TRBD1. What was sequenced was PBMCs. The TCR comes from a woman in her late teens or twenties in good health and CMV-seronegative. The CDR3 region is CASSRTGVVNQPQHF. Here the CDR3 DNA reads TGTGCCAGCAGTCGAACAGGGGTAGTCAATCAGCCCCAGCATTTT.